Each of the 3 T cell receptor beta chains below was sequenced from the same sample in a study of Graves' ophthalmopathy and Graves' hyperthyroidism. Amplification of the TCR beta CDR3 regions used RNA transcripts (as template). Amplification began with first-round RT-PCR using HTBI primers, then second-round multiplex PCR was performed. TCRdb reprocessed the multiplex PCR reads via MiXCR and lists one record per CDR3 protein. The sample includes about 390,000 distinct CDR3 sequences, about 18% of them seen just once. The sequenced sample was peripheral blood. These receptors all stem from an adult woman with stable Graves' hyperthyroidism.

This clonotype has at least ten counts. CDR3 in DNA: TGTGCCAGCAGTTTATCTGGCGGGGAGGGAAACATTCAGTACTTC. Amino acid sequence: CASSLSGGEGNIQYF. The chain couples TRBV27 to TRBJ2-4, with TRBD2 matching 7 bases. V dropped 0 bases and J dropped 6; count of bases not matched to a gene: 5. This CDR3 has 15 residues. From germline, CDR1 is MNHEY and CDR2 SMNVEV (reference sequence).

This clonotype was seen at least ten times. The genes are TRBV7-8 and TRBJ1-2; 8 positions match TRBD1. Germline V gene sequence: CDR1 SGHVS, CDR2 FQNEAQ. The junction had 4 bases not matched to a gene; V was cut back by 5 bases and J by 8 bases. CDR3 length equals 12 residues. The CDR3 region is CASSPTGEGYTF. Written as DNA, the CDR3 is TGTGCCAGCAGCCCGACAGGGGAGGGCTACACCTTC.

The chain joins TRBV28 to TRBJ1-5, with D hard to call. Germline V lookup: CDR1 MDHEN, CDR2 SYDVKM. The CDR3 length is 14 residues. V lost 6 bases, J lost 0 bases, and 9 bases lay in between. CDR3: CASRELYSNQPQHF. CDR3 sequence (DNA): TGTGCCAGCAGGGAGTTGTATAGCAATCAGCCCCAGCATTTT.